What follows is one T cell receptor (beta chain) and its context. Its antigen remains unidentified. The record has no base qualities; no much larger clone is one base away. This specimen belongs to a study of T cell responses to AZD1222 COVID-19 vaccine (TCRdb year 2021). In the study overall: AZD1222 recipients with second doses at about 4 weeks or about 12 weeks were pooled, because spike-specific TCR depth and breadth did not differ between schedules. A total of just over 230 trial participants underwent TCR sequencing, of whom under 220 had received two doses of AZD1222 and around 25 had received two doses of the MenACWY control vaccine. Trial participants were enrolled by age into 18-55, 56-69 and 70-plus year subgroups, with roughly 160, 29 and 62 TCR-sequenced participants respectively. What the study reported, not specific to this receptor: Spike-specific TCR breadth and depth rose significantly after two AZD1222 doses compared with day 0 and with MenACWY recipients. The 56-69-year group was small, and its depth increase did not reach significance, likely because of low power. Conclusions about previously exposed vaccinees are limited, since just five or six AZD1222 recipients were seropositive for SARS-CoV-2 at baseline. Epitopes outside the regions mutated in the B.1.351 and B.1.1.7 variants were reportedly recognized by nearly half of the unique spike-specific TCRs. Because no day 14 peak-response samples were available, the repertoires could be characterized only after the peak T cell response. Most participants were white British and females outnumbered males, and the authors suggested that clonal diversity may have been underestimated. Vaccine-associated CD4 TCRs spanned the whole spike protein, with dominant responses in regions 160-218 and 743-854.

The label giving this sample's time point can be read as: baseline before first vaccination. The vaccinee samples were drawn from two UK trials, COV001 and COV002, one of which was a single-blind randomized controlled phase 2/3 trial testing AZD1222 (ChAdOx1 nCoV-19) in healthy adults. For TCRbeta chain sequencing, PBMC samples from trial participants were taken at day 0 and at day 28 after the second dose. The CDR3 regions of human TCRbeta chains were analyzed by immunosequencing. In the authors' own workflow: TCRs in the repertoires were compared against a reference library of SARS-CoV-2-specific TCRs that had been generated with the MIRA antigen-specificity platform. Breadth was defined as the fraction of unique TCRs that were SARS-CoV-2-associated. Depth was defined as the fraction of total T cells that were SARS-CoV-2-associated. Using the MIRA data, each spike-specific TCR was assigned both to the spike region to which the TCR was reactive and to a CD4 or CD8 class. Log10-transformed breadth and depth values were compared by one-way ANOVA with Sidak's multiple comparisons tests. The table was pulled from immuneACCESS by TCRdb, which kept in-frame rearrangements only. Such tables lose some clones; where checked, under half of the loss comes from unresolved V genes, and the rest has no known cause. V and J calls and clone size are as listed in that table; D and trimming were resolved from the DNA. Recorded for this sample are about 190,000 clones; over 80% of them occurred a single time. The top ten clonotypes cover over 1% of the sample.

V is pared back by 1 base and J by 7 bases, with 5 bases lying between the germline termini. Including the terminal cysteine and phenylalanine, the CDR3 comprises 12 residues. Only the CDR3 portion is preserved as DNA: 36 bases, with reading frame beginning at the first base. Taken from the germline V gene, the CDR1 and CDR2 loops are SGHTA and FQGNSA. This TCR was sampled from an adult in good health. Sequenced here: peripheral blood, sampled on day 0 of AZD1222 vaccination. The chain is encoded by TRBV7-2 joined to TRBJ1-5; the D gene is not confidently resolved. The DNA sequence is given as TGTGCCAGCAGCTTAGTGCCCCAGCCCCAGCATTTT. Translation gives CASSLVPQPQHF.